Detailed here is one T cell receptor beta chain. A library of TCRbeta sequences, prepared with unique molecular identifiers, was generated. TCRdb reanalysed the PCR reads using MiXCR and keeps one entry per CDR3 protein. The sample has a few hundred thousand distinct CDR3 sequences, about 10% seen once. The data stem from a study of T-cell reconstitution after alpha-beta-depleted transplantation in children. The sequencing used PBMCs from the stem cell graft donor, collected from the stem cell graft. This TCR came from a human donor who donated a stem cell graft to a child with SCID.

The CDR3 nucleotides are TGTGCCAGCAGTTTTGCGGGGCGGGGCACCGGGGAGCTGTTTTTT. It encodes CASSFAGRGTGELFF. V is TRBV12-3 or TRBV12-4 and J is TRBJ2-2; D may be TRBD2 (6 bases). This CDR3 has 15 amino acids. Trimming cost V 3 bases and J 4 bases, with 12 bases left between them.